The next 4 T cell receptor beta chains were all read from a single sample in a study of CD8 T cells in ankylosing spondylitis. One entry per CDR3 protein, called by TCRdb with MiXCR from the 5' RACE reads. This table holds approximately 42,000 distinct CDR3 sequences, around 10% found once. Specimen: blood, either unsorted or a sorted T cell fraction (not recorded which). All receptors derive from a male donor with ankylosing spondylitis or in good health (not recorded which).

This clonotype came up a few times. V usage is TRBV7-9 and J usage is TRBJ2-2; D is possibly TRBD1 (6 bases). Trimming left V 3 bases short and J 0 bases short, with 14 bases between. The V gene's germline CDR1 is SEHNR and CDR2 FQNEAQ (reference sequence). The CDR3 spans 17 residues. The CDR3 loop is CASSLPRGGPNTGELFF. CDR3 nucleotides: TGTGCCAGCAGCTTGCCAAGAGGGGGACCGAACACCGGGGAGCTGTTTTTT.

This clonotype appeared many times. The chain combines TRBV5-1 with TRBJ2-7; weak D call: TRBD1 (6 bases). V was pared by 3 bases and J by 0 bases, with 19 bases between. This CDR3 region has 17 residues. CDR1 and CDR2 from the germline V gene are SGHRS and YFSETQ. The CDR3 DNA is TGCGCCAGCAGCTCTATGAGAATGGACAGATTCTCCTACGAGCAGTACTTC. Amino acid sequence: CASSSMRMDRFSYEQYF.

The chain recombines TRBV6-1 with TRBJ2-2; 8 bases are a match to TRBD1. This CDR3 contains 16 residues. The V and J ends lost 6 bases and 1 base, in that order; junction bases with no gene match: 7. Germline V gene lookup returns CDR1 MNHNS and CDR2 SASEGT. The CDR3 DNA sequence: TGTGCCAGCAGCCGAACCGGGACAGGGAACACCGGGGAGCTGTTTTTT. This gives the protein CASSRTGTGNTGELFF.

This clonotype occurred a few times. The CDR3 loop is CATQSGTTLQRGVNEQFF. CDR3 sequence (DNA): TGTGCCACCCAATCTGGGACTACCCTACAGCGGGGGGTTAATGAGCAGTTCTTC. The genes are TRBV11-2 and TRBJ2-1; 9 positions match TRBD2. Germline V lookup: CDR1 SGHAT, CDR2 FQNNGV. V lost 10 bases to trimming and J lost 7 bases; unmatched junction nucleotides: 23. The CDR3 sequence is 18 residues long.